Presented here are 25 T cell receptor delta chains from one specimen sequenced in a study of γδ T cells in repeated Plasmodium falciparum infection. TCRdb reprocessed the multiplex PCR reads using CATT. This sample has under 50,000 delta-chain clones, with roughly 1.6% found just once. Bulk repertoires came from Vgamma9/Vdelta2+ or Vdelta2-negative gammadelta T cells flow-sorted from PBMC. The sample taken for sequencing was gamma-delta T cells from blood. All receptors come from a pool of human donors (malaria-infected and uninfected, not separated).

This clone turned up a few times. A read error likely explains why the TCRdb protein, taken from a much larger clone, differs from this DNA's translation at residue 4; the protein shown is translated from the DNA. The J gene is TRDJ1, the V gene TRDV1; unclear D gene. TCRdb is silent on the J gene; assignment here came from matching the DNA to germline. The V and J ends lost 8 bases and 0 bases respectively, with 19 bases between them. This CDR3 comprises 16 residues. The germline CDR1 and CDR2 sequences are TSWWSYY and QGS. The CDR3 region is CALRRRAPPYTDKLIF. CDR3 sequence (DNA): TGTGCTCTTAGGAGGCGGGCTCCTCCGTACACCGATAAACTCATCTTT.

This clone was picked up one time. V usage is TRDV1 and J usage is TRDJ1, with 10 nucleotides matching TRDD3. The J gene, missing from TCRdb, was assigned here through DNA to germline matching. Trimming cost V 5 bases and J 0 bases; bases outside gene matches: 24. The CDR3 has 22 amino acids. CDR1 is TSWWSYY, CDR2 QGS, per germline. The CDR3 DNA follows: TGTGCTCTTGGGATCCGAACATTAGAGTACTGGGGGATCCGGGACTACACCGATAAACTCATCTTT. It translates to CALGIRTLEYWGIRDYTDKLIF.

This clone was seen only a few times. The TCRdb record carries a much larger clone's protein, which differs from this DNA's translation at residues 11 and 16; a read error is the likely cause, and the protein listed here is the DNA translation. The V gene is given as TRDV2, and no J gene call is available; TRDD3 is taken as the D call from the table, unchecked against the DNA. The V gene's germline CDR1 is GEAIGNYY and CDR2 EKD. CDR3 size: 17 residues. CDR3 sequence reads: CACDTVGMGVSTDKLTF. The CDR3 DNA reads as TGTGCCTGTGACACAGTAGGAATGGGGGTTAGCACCGATAAACTCACCTTT.

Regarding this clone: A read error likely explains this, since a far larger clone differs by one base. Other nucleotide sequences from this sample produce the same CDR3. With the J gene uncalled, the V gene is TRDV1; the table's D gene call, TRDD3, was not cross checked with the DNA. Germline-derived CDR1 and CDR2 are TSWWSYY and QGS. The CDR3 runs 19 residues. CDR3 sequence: CALGELLSPRWGYTDKLIF. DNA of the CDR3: TGTGCTCTTGGGGAACTTCTCTCACCCCGATGGGGTTACACCGATAAACTCATCTTC.

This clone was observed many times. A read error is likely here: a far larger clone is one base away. The CDR3 here is CACNPGGYTDKLIF. For the CDR3, the DNA is TGTGCCTGTAACCCTGGGGGATACACCGATAAACTCATCTTT. The chain combines TRDV2 with TRDJ1, with 9 positions matching TRDD3. J lost 0 bases, V lost 6 bases, and 4 bases had no gene match. This CDR3 comprises 14 residues. Germline lookup yields CDR1 GEAIGNYY and CDR2 EKD.

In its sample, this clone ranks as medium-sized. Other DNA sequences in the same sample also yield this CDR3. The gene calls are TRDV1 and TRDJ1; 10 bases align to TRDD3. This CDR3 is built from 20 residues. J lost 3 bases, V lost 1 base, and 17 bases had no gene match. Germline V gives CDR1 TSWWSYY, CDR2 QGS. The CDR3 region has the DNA TGTGCTCTTGGGGAACAGGCCTACGTCTATCCCTGGGGGATAGCCGATAAACTCATCTTT. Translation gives CALGEQAYVYPWGIADKLIF.

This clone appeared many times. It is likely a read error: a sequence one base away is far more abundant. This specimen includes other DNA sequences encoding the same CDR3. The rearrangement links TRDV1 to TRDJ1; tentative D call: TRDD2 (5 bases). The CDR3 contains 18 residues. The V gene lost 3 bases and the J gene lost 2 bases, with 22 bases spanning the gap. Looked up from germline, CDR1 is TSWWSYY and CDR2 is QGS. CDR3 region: CALGELRSPTPGTDKLIF. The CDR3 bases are TGTGCTCTTGGGGAGCTTAGGTCCCCTACACCGGGTACCGATAAACTCATCTTT.

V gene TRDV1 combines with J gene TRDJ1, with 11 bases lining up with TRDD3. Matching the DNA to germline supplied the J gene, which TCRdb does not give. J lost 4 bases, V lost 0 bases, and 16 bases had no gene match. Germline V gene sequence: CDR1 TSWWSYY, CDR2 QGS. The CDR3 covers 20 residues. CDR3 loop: CALGELPSYWGINRIDKLIF. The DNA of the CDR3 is TGTGCTCTTGGGGAACTACCTAGCTACTGGGGGATAAATAGGATCGATAAACTCATCTTT.

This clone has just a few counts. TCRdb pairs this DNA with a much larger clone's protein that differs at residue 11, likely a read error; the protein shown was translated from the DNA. CDR3: CALVALPPWPHTDKLIF. The CDR3 coding sequence is TGTGCTCTTGTCGCCCTCCCTCCATGGCCGCACACCGATAAACTCATCTTT. The chain combines TRDV1 with TRDJ1; D ambiguous. V dropped 7 bases and J dropped 0 bases, with 21 bases sitting between them. Germline V gene data show CDR1 as TSWWSYY and CDR2 as QGS. The CDR3 runs to 17 residues.

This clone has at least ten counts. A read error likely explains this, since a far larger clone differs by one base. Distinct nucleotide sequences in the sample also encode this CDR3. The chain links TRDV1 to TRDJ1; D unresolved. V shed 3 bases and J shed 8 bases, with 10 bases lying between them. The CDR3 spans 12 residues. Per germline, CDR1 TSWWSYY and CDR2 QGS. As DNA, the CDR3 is TGTGCTCTTGGGGAGCGGGGCCACAAACTCATCTTT. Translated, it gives CALGERGHKLIF.

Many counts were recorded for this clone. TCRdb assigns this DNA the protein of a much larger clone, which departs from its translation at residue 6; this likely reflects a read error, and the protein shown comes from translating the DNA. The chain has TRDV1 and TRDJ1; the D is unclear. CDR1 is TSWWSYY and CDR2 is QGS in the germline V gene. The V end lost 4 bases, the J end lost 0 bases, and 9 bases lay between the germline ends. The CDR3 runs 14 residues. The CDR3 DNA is TGTGCTCTTGGGGCACACAAAAACACCGATAAACTCATCTTT. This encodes CALGAHKNTDKLIF.

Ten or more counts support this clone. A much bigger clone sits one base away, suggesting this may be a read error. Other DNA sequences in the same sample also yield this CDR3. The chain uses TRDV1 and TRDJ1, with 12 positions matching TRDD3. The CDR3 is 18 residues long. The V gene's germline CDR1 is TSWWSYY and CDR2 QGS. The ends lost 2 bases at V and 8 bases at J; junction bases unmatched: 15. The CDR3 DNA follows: TGTGCTCTTGGGGAAGGGGTCCCACTGGGGGATACAACGAGAAAACTCATCTTT. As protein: CALGEGVPLGDTTRKLIF.

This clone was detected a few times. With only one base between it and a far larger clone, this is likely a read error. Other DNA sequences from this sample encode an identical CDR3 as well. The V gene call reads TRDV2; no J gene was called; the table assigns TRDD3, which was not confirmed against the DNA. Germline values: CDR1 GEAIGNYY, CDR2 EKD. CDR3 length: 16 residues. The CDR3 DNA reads TGTGCCTGTGACACCATGTACTGGGGGATGATTGATAAGCTCATCTTT. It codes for CACDTMYWGMIDKLIF.

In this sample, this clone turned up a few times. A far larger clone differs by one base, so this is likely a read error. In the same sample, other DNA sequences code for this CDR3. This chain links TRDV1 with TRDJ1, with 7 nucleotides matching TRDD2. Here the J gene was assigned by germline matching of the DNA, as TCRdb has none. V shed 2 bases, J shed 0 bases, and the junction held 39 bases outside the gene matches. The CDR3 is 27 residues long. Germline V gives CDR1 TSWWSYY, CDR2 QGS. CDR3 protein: CALGEARGAGGFPTSILLTQYTDKLIF. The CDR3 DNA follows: TGTGCTCTTGGGGAAGCCCGGGGAGCCGGGGGCTTTCCTACTTCCATCCTCCTTACTCAATACACCGATAAACTCATCTTT.

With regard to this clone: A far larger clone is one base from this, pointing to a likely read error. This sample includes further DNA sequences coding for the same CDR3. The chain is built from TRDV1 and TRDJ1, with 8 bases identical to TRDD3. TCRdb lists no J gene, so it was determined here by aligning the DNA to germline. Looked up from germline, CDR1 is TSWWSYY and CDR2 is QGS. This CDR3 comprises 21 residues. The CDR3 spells CALAQGDLRDTGGPLNDKLIF. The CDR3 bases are TGTGCCCTTGCCCAAGGGGACCTCCGTGACACTGGGGGGCCCCTGAACGATAAACTCATCTTT.

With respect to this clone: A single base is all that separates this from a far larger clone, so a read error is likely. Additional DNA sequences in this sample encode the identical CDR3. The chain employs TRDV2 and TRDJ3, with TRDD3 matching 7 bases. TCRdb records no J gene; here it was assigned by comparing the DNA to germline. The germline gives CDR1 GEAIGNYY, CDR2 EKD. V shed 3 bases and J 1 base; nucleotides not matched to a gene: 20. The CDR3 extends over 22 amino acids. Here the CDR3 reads CACDDVQSEDTNSSWDTRQMFF. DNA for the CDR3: TGTGCCTGTGACGACGTCCAATCTGAGGATACGAACTCATCCTGGGACACCCGACAGATGTTTTTC.

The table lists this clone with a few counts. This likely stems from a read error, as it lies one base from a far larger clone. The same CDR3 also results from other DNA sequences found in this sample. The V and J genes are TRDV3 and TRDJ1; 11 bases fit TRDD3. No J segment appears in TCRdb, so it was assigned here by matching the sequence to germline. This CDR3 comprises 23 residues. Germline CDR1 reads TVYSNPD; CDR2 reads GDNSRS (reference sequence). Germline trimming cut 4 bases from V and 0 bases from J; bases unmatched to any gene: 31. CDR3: CASTEGLPTRWGIRFQNTDKLIF. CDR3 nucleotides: TGTGCCTCCACTGAAGGCCTTCCTACACGGTGGGGGATACGCTTTCAGAACACCGATAAACTCATCTTT.

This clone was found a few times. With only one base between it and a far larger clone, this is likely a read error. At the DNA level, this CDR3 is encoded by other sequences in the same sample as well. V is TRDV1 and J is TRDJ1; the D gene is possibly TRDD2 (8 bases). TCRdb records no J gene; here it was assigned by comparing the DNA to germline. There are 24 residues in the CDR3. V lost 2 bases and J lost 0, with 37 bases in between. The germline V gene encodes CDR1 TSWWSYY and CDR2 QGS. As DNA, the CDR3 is TGTGCTCTTGGGGAATACCTTCCTATTACTGAGGGATACTTACCGCACTTCTACACCGATAAACTCATCTTT. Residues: CALGEYLPITEGYLPHFYTDKLIF.

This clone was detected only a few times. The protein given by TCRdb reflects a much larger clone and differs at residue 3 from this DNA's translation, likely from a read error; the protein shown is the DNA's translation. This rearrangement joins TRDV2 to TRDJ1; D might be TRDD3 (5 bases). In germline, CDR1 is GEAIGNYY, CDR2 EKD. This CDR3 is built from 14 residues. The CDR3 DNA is TGTGCCCGTGACACGATACAGGACACCGATAAACTCATCTTT. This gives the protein CARDTIQDTDKLIF.

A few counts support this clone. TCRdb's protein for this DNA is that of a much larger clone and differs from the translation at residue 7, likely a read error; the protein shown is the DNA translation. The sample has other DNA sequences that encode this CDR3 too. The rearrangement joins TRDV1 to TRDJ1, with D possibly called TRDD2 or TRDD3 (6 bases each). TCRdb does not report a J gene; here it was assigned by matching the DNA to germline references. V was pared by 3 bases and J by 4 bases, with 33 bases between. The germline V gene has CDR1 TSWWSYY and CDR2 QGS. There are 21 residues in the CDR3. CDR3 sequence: CALGEVLLPSTLGINSDKLIF. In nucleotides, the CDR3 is TGTGCTCTTGGGGAGGTACTCCTACCCTCAACGCTGGGGATCAATAGCGATAAACTCATCTTT.

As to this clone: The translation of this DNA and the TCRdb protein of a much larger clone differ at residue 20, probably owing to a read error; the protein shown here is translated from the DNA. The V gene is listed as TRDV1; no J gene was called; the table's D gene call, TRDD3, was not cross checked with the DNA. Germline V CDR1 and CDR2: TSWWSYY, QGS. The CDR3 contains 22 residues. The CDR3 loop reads CALGDSTHFRGDWGPYTDKPIF. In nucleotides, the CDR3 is TGTGCTCTTGGCGACTCTACCCACTTCCGGGGGGACTGGGGACCCTACACCGATAAACCCATCTTT.

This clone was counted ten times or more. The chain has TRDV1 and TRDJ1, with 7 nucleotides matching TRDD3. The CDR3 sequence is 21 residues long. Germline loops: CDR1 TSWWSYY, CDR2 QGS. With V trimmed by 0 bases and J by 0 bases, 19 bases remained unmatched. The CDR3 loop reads CALGELTTWGWGEEYTDKLIF. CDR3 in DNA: TGTGCTCTTGGGGAACTGACAACTTGGGGCTGGGGGGAAGAGTACACCGATAAACTCATCTTT.

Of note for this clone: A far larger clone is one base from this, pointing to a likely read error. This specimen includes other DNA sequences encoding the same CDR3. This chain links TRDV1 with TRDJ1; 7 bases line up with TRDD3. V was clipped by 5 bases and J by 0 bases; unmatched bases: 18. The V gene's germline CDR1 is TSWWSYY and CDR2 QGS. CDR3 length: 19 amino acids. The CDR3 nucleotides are TGTGCTCTTGGGAATTCTGGGTACTGGGGTACAGAATACACCGATAAACTCATCTTT. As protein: CALGNSGYWGTEYTDKLIF.

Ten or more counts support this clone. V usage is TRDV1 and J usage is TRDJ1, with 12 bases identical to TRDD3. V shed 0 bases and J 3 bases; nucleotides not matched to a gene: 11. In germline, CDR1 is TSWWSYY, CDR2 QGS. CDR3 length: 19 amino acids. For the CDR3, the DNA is TGTGCTCTTGGGGAACTCACCGCCTGGGGGATACGGGGGTCCGATAAACTCATCTTT. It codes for CALGELTAWGIRGSDKLIF.

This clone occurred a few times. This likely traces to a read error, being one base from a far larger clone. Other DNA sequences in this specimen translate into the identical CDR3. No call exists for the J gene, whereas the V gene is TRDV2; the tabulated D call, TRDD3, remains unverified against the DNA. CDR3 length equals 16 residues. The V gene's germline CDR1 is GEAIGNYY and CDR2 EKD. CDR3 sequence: CACDTVGGLHTDKLIF. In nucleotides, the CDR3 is TGTGCCTGTGACACCGTGGGGGGCCTACACACCGATAAGCTCATCTTT.